This record looks at one T cell receptor beta chain sequence and its context. The target antigen is unknown. TCRdb used MiXCR to reprocess the 5' RACE reads, holding one entry per CDR3 protein. The sample lists 100,000 or so distinct CDR3 sequences, 9% occurring once. The data originate from a study of CD8 T cells in ankylosing spondylitis. Notes on the study in general: A TCR beta motif of several highly homologous variants seemed to mark ankylosing spondylitis blood.

This CDR3 has 14 residues. V shed 5 bases and J 5 bases; nucleotides not matched to a gene: 6. Per the germline V gene, CDR1 is SEHNR and CDR2 is FQNEAQ (reference sequence). The receptor was derived from a male donor with ankylosing spondylitis. The sequenced sample consisted of blood, either unsorted or a sorted T cell fraction (not recorded which). The rearrangement links TRBV7-9 to TRBJ2-7, with 10 bases aligning to TRBD1. The CDR3 is CASSPGQGFHEQYF. CDR3 bases: TGTGCCAGCAGCCCGGGACAGGGGTTCCACGAGCAGTACTTC.